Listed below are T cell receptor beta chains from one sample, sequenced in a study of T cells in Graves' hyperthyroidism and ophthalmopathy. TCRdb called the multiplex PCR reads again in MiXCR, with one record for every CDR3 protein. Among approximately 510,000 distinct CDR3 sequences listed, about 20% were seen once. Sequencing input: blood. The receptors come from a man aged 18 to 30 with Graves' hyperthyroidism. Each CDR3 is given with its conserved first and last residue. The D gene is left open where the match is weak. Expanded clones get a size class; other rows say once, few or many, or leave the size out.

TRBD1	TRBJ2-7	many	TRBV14	TGTGCCAGCAGCTCCCCCGGGACAGGGCACGAGCAGTACTTC	CASSSPGTGHEQYF
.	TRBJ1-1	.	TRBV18	TGTGCCAGCTCACCTAACCGAGTAAACACTGAAGCTTTCTTT	CASSPNRVNTEAFF
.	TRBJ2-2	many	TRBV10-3	TGTGCCATCAGGGCGAATGAGAACACCGGGGAGCTGTTTTTT	CAIRANENTGELFF
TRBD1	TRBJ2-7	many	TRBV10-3	TGTGCCATCAGTGGGACGGGACAGGTATCCTACGAGCAGTACTTC	CAISGTGQVSYEQYF
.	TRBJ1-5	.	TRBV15	TGTGCCACCAGCAGCCCCGCATGGGGTAGCAATCAGCCCCAGCATTTT	CATSSPAWGSNQPQHF
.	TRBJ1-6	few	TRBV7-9	TGTGCCAGCAGCTCCGGGACCGGACGGGATTCACCCCTCCACTTT	CASSSGTGRDSPLHF
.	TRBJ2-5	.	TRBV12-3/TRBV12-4	TGTGCCAGCAGTTGGCGGGTGAGGGTGGAGACCCAGTACTTC	CASSWRVRVETQYF
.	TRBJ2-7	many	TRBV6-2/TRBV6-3	TGTGCCAGCAGTCACCCGAGAGGGGCTTCCCAATTGGAGCAGTACTTC	CASSHPRGASQLEQYF
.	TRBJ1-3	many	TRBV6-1	TGTGCCAGCATTGGGGGTACCTCTGGAAACACCATATATTTT	CASIGGTSGNTIYF
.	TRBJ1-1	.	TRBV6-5	TGTGCCAGCAGTTACAGCAGGGACTTCACTGAAGCTTTCTTT	CASSYSRDFTEAFF
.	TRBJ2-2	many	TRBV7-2	TGTGCCAGCAGCCCCGAAGGGGCCGGGGAGCTGTTTTTT	CASSPEGAGELFF
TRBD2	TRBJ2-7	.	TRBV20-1	TGCAGTGCCCAACAGGGGACTAGCGCCTACTCCTACGAGCAGTACTTC	CSAQQGTSAYSYEQYF
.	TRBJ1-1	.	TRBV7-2	TGTGCCAGCAGCTTTTTCGGGGGGACTGAAGCTTTCTTT	CASSFFGGTEAFF
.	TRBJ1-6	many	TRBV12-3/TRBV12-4	TGTGCCAGCAGTTTAGCCCGGGGGATGCCCCTCCACTTT	CASSLARGMPLHF
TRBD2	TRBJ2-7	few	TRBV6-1	TGTGCCAGCAGTGCAGGGACTACGGTCCACGAGCAGTACTTC	CASSAGTTVHEQYF
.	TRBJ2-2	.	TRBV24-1	TGTGCCACCAGTGACCCTGGACTGAACACCGGGGAGCTGTTTTTT	CATSDPGLNTGELFF
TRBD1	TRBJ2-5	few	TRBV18	TGTGCCAGCTCACCCTCCGGGACAGGGGTCGGTGGGACCCAGTACTTC	CASSPSGTGVGGTQYF
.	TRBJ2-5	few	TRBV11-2	TGTGCCAGCAGCCCCCGATTTGGGGGTGGGGAGACCCAGTACTTC	CASSPRFGGGETQYF
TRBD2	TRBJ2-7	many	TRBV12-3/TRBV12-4	TGTGCCAGCAGTGGGGGGGACCCTTGGTACTACGAGCAGTACTTC	CASSGGDPWYYEQYF
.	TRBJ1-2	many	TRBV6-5	TGTGCCAGCACCCCTGGAGTGGGCGGCTATGGCTACACCTTC	CASTPGVGGYGYTF
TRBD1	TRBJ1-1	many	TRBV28	TGTGCCAGCAGTTTATCAGGGGGTCTGAACACTGAAGCTTTCTTT	CASSLSGGLNTEAFF
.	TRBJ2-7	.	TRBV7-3	TGTGCCAGCAGCTTTTACCAGGACTCCTACGAGCAGTACTTC	CASSFYQDSYEQYF
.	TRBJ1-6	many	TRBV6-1	TGTGCCAGCAGTGTTTCTGACGGGTTAGATTCACCCCTCCACTTT	CASSVSDGLDSPLHF
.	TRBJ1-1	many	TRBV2	TGTGCCAGCAATAGACAGGAGAACACTGAAGCTTTCTTT	CASNRQENTEAFF
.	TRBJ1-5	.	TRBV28	TGTGCCAGCAGTTTATGGAGGTTATTACTTGAGATTAGCAATCAGCCTCAGCATTTT	CASSLWRLLLEISNQPQHF
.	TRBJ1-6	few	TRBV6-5	TGTGCCAGCAGTTATGGCACCCTTAGGACTCGTTCACCCCTCCACTTT	CASSYGTLRTRSPLHF
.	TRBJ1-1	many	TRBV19	TGTGCCAGTAGTATTTCCGGAGGGGCTGAAGCTTTCTTT	CASSISGGAEAFF
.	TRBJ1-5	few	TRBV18	TGTGCCAGCTCACTTCGGAACTTACAGGATAGCAATCAGCCCCAGCATTTT	CASSLRNLQDSNQPQHF
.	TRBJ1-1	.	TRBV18	TGTGCCAGCTCACCACCCCCCCGAGCGGGGCTGACTGAAGCTTTCTTT	CASSPPPRAGLTEAFF
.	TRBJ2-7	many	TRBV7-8	TGTGCCAGCAGCTTGGTTCGGACGCGAACCTACGAGCAGTACTTC	CASSLVRTRTYEQYF
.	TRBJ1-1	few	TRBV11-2	TGTGCCAGCAGCCCCCCGGCCCGTAGGACTGAAGCTTTCTTT	CASSPPARRTEAFF
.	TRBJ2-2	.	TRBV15	TGTGCCACCAGCAGAGAAGGCCGGACCGGGGAGCTGTTTTTT	CATSREGRTGELFF
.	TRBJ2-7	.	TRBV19	TGTGCCAGTGGGGGGATCTACGAGCAGTACTTC	CASGGIYEQYF
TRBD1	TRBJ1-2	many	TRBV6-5	TGTGCCAGCAGTTATTTCGCGGACAGGGCTAACTATGGCTACACCTTC	CASSYFADRANYGYTF
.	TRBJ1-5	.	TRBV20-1	TGCAGTGCTTGGGGAAGCAATCAGCCCCAGCATTTT	CSAWGSNQPQHF
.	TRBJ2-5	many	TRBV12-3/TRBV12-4	TGTGCCAGCAGTTTAGGGTCAGGGACAGAGACCCAGTACTTC	CASSLGSGTETQYF